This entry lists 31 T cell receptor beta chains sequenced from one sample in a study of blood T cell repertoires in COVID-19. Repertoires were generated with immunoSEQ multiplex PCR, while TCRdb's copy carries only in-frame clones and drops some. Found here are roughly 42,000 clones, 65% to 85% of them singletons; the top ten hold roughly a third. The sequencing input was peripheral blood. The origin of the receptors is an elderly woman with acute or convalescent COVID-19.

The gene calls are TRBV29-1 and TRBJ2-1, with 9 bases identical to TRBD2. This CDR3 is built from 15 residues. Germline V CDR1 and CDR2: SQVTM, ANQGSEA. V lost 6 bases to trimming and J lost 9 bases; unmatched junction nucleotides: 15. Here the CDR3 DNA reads TGCAGCGTGGGGGGTGGGAGCGGGAGGTTTGGTGAGCAGTTCTTC. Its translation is CSVGGGSGRFGEQFF.

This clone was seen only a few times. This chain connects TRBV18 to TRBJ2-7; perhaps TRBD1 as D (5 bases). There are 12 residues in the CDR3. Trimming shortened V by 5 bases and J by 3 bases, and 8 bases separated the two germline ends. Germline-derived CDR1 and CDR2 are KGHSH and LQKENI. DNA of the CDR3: TGTGCCAGCTCAGGGGCAGGCTACGAGCAGTACTTC. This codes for CASSGAGYEQYF. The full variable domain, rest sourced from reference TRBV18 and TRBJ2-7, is NAGVMQNPRHLVRRRGQEARLRCSPMKGHSHVYWYRQLPEEGLKFMVYLQKENIIDESGMPKERFSAEFPKEGPSILRIQQVVRGDSAAYFCASSGAGYEQYFGPGTRLTVT.

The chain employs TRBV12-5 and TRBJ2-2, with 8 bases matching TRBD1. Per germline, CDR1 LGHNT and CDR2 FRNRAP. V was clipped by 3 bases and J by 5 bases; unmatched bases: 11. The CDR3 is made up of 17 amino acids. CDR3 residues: CASGFSQGARGTGELFF. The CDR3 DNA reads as TGTGCTAGTGGTTTTTCTCAGGGGGCGAGGGGAACCGGGGAGCTGTTTTTT.

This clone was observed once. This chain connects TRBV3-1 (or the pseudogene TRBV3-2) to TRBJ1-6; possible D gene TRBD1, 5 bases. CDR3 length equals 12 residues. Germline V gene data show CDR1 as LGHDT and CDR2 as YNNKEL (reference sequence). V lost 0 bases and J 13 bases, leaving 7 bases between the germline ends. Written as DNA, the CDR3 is TGTGCCAGCAGCCAAGATTCAGGGCCCCTCCACTTT. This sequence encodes CASSQDSGPLHF.

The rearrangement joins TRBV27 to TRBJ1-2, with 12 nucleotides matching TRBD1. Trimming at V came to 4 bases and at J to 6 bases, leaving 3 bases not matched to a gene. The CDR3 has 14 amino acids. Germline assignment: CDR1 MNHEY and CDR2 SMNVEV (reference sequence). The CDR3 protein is CASSWGQGANGYTF. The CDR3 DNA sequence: TGTGCCAGCAGTTGGGGACAGGGGGCTAATGGCTACACCTTC.

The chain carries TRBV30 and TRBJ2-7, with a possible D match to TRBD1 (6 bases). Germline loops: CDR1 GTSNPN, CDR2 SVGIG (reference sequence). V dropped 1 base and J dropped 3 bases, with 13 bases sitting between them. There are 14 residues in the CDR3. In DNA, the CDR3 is TGTGCCTGGAGTGAAACATCAGGGGACTACGAGCAGTACTTC. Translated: CAWSETSGDYEQYF.

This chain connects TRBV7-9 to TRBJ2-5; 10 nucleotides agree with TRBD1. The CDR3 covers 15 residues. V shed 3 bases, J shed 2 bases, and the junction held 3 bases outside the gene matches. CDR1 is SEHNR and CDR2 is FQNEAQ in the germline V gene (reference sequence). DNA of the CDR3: TGTGCCAGCAGCTTGGGGACAGGGGATCAAGAGACCCAGTACTTC. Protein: CASSLGTGDQETQYF.

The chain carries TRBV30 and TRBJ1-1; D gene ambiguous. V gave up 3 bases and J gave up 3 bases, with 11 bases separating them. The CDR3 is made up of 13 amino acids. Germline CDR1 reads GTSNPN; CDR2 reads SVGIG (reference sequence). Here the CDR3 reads CAWRAREDTEAFF. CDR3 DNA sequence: TGTGCCTGGAGGGCCCGGGAGGACACTGAAGCTTTCTTT.

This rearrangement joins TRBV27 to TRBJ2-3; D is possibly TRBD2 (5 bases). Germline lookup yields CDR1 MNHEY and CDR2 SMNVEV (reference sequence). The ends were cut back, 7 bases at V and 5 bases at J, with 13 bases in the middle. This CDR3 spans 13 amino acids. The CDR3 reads CASTFAGVDTQYF. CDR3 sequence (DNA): TGTGCCAGCACGTTTGCGGGCGTAGATACGCAGTATTTT.

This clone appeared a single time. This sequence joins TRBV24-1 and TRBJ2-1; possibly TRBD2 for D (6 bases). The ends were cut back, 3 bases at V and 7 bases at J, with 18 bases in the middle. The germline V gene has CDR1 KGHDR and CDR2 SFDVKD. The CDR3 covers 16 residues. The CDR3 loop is CATSDPTRGVGNEQFF. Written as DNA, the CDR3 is TGTGCCACCAGTGATCCGACGCGCGGGGTGGGAAATGAGCAGTTCTTC.

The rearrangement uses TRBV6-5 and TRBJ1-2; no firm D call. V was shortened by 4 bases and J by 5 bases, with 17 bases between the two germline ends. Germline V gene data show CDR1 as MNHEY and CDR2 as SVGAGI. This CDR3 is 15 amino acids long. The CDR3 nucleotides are TGTGCCAGCAGTTTGGAGGAATCGTGGATGTATGGCTACACCTTC. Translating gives CASSLEESWMYGYTF.

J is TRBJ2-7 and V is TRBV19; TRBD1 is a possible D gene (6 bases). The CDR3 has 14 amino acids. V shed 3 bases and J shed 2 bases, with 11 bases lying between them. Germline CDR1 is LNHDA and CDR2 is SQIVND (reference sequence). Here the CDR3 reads CASSMTGSTYEQYF. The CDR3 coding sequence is TGTGCCAGTAGTATGACAGGCAGTACCTACGAGCAGTACTTC. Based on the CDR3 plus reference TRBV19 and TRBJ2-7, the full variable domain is DGGITQSPKYLFRKEGQNVTLSCEQNLNHDAMYWYRQDPGQGLRLIYYSQIVNDFQKGDIAEGYSVSREKKESFPLTVTSAQKNPTAFYLCASSMTGSTYEQYFGPGTRLTVT.

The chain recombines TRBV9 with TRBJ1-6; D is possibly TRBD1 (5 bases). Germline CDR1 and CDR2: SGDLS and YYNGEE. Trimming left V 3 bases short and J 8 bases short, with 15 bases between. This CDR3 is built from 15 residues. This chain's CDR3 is CASSGGNSRDSPLHF. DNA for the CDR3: TGTGCCAGCAGCGGCGGGAACAGCAGGGATTCACCCCTCCACTTT.

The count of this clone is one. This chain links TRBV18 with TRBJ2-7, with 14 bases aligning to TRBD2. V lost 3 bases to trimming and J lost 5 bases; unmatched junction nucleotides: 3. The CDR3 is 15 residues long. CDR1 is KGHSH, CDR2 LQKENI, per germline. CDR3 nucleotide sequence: TGTGCCAGCTCACCCCCGGGACTAGCGGGAGACGAGCAGTACTTC. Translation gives CASSPPGLAGDEQYF.

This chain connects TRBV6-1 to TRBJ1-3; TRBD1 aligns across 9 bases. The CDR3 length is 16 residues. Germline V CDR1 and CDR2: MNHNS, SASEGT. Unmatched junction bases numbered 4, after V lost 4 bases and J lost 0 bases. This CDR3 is CASSVGQGLSGNTIYF. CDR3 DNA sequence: TGTGCCAGCAGTGTGGGACAGGGCCTCTCTGGAAACACCATATATTTT.

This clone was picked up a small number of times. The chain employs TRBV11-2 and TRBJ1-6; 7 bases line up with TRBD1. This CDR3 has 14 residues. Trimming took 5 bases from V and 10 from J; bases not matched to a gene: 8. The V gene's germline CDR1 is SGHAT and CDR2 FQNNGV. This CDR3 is CASSPGQHESPLHF. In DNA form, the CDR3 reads TGTGCCAGCAGCCCGGGACAGCACGAATCACCCCTCCACTTT.

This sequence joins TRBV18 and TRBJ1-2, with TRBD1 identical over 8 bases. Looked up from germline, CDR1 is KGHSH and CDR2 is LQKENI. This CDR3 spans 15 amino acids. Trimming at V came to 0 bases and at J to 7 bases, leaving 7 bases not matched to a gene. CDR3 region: CASSPPWTGSFGYTF. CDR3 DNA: TGTGCCAGCTCACCACCTTGGACAGGGTCATTTGGCTACACCTTC.

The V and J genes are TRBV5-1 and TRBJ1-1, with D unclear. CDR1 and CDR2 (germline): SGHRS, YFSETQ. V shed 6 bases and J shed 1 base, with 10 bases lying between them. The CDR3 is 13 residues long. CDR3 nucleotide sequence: TGCGCCAGCAACCGGGAGACGAACACTGAAGCTTTCTTT. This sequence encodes CASNRETNTEAFF. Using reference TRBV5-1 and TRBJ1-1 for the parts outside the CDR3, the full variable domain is KAGVTQTPRYLIKTRGQQVTLSCSPISGHRSVSWYQQTPGQGLQFLFEYFSETQRNKGNFPGRFSGRQFSNSRSEMNVSTLELGDSALYLCASNRETNTEAFFGQGTRLTVV.

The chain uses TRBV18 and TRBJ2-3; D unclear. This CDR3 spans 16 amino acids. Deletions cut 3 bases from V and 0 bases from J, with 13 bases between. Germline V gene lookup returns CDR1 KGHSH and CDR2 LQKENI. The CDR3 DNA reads TGTGCCAGCTCACCTGTGAGGTCACATAGCACAGATACGCAGTATTTT. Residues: CASSPVRSHSTDTQYF.

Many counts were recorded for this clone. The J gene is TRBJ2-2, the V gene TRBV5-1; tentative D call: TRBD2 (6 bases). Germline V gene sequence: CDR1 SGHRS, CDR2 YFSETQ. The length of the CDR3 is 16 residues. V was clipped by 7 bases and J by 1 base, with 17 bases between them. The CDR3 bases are TGCGCCAGCCGGCCCCGGGGGTTTTTGAACACCGGGGAGCTGTTTTTT. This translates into CASRPRGFLNTGELFF.

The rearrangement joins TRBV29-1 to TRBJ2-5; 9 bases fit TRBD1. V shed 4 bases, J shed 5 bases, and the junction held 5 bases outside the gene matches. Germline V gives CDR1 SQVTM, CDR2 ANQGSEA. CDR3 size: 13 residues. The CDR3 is CSVATGQGETQYF. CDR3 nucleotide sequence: TGCAGCGTTGCGACTGGACAGGGGGAGACCCAGTACTTC.

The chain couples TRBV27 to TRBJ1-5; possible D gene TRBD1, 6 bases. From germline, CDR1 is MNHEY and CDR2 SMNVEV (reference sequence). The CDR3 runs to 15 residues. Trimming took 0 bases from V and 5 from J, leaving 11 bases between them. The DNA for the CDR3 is TGTGCCAGCAGTTTATCCTGGGGGCGCGATCAGCCCCAGCATTTT. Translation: CASSLSWGRDQPQHF.

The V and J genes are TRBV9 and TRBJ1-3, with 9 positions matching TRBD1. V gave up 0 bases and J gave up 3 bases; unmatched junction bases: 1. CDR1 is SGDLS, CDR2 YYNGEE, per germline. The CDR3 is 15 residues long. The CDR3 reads CASSVVDRGGNTIYF. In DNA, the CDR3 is TGTGCCAGCAGCGTAGTGGACAGGGGTGGAAACACCATATATTTT.

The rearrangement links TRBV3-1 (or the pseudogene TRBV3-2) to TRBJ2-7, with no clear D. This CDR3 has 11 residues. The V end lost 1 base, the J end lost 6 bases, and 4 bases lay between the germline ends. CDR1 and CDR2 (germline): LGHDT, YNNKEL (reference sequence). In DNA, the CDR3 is TGTGCCAGCAGCCAAGCTCTCGAGCAGTACTTC. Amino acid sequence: CASSQALEQYF.

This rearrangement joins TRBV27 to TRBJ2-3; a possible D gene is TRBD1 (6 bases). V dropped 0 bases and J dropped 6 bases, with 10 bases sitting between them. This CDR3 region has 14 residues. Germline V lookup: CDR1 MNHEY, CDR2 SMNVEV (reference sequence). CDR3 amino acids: CASSLSQGLDTQYF. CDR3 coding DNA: TGTGCCAGCAGTTTATCACAGGGCCTTGATACGCAGTATTTT.

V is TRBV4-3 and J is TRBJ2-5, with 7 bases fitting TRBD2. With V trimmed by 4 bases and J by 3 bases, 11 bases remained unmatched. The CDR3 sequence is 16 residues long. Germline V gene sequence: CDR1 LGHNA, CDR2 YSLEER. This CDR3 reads CASSLRLSGIKETQYF. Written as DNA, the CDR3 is TGCGCCAGCAGCCTCCGCTTAAGCGGGATTAAAGAGACCCAGTACTTC.

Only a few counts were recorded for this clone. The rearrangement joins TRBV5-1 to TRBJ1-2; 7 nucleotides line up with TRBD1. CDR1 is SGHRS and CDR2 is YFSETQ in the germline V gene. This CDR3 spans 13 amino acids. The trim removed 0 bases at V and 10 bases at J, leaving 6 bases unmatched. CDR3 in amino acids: CASSLGRGAYYTF. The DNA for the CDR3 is TGCGCCAGCAGCTTGGGCAGGGGGGCATACTACACCTTC.

This CDR3 is CAISESPGQGWGQFF. In nucleotides, the CDR3 is TGTGCCATCAGTGAGTCCCCGGGACAGGGGTGGGGGCAGTTCTTC. The V call is TRBV10-3, the J call TRBJ2-1, with 10 bases lining up with TRBD1. This CDR3 spans 15 amino acids. Losses at the gene ends were 0 bases for V and 12 bases for J; bases not matched to a gene: 8. Germline V lookup: CDR1 ENHRY, CDR2 SYGVKD.

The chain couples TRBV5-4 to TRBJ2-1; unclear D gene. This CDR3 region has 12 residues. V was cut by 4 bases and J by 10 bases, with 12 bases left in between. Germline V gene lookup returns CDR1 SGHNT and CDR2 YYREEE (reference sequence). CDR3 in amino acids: CASSTASDEQFF. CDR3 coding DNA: TGTGCCAGCAGCACCGCTAGTGACGAGCAGTTCTTC.

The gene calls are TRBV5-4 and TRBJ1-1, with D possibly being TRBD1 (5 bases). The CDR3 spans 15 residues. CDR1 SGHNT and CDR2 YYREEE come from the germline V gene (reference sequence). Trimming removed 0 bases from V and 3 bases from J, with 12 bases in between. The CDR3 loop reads CASSLGAGLDTEAFF. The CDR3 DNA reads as TGTGCCAGCAGCTTGGGCGCAGGGTTGGACACTGAAGCTTTCTTT.

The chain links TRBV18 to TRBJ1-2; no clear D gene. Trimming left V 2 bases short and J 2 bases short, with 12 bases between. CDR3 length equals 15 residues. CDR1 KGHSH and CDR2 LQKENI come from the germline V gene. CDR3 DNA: TGTGCCAGCTCACCAAGGAGAGAGGGAAACTATGGCTACACCTTC. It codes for CASSPRREGNYGYTF.